The 18 T cell receptor beta chains reported below all come from one sample, sequenced in a study of CD8 T cells in ankylosing spondylitis. Study-wide results and limits: There was a TCR beta motif, made of 7 or 8 highly homologous variants, that appeared characteristic of ankylosing spondylitis blood.

For these receptors, no antigen is known. TCRdb re-called the 5' RACE reads through MiXCR, storing one row per CDR3 protein. The data contain 470,000 or so distinct CDR3 sequences, roughly 26% of them singletons. The sample was blood, either unsorted or a sorted T cell fraction (not recorded which). The receptors derive from a male donor with ankylosing spondylitis.

This rearrangement joins TRBV20-1 to TRBJ1-4; D is unresolved. Trimming shortened V by 3 bases and J by 7 bases, and 12 bases separated the two germline ends. Germline V gene sequence: CDR1 DFQATT, CDR2 SNEGSKA (reference sequence). This CDR3 is built from 13 residues. CDR3 nucleotides: TGCAGTGCTAGCTCTTGGGAGTTTGAAAAACTGTTTTTT. This gives the protein CSASSWEFEKLFF.

The chain recombines TRBV20-1 with TRBJ2-1; 8 bases line up with TRBD1. This CDR3 is 15 amino acids long. From germline, CDR1 is DFQATT and CDR2 SNEGSKA (reference sequence). The ends lost 5 bases at V and 5 bases at J; junction bases unmatched: 11. CDR3: CSAPSRQGWDNEQFF. For the CDR3, the DNA is TGCAGTGCTCCCTCAAGACAGGGGTGGGACAATGAGCAGTTCTTC.

This clonotype was counted between two and nine times. The rearrangement joins TRBV12-3 or TRBV12-4 to TRBJ2-1; 10 bases align to TRBD1. The CDR3 length is 18 residues. Trimming took 4 bases from V and 6 from J; bases not matched to a gene: 15. DNA of the CDR3: TGTGCCAGCAGTTCAAGGACAGGGGGTATTGATGGGGCCAATGAGCAGTTCTTC. Translating it yields CASSSRTGGIDGANEQFF.

This clonotype was seen many times. This chain uses TRBV3-1 with TRBJ1-2; the D gene is possibly TRBD1 (6 bases). Looked up from germline, CDR1 is LGHDT and CDR2 is YNNKEL (reference sequence). Trimming removed 4 bases from V and 8 bases from J, with 14 bases in between. CDR3 length: 13 amino acids. In nucleotides, the CDR3 is TGTGCCAGCAGCCTGTCGTCGACAGGCGGCTACACCTTC. Encoded protein: CASSLSSTGGYTF.

The V and J genes are TRBV7-2 and TRBJ1-2; D might be TRBD1 (5 bases). The germline V gene has CDR1 SGHTA and CDR2 FQGNSA. V lost 3 bases, J lost 0 bases, and 17 bases lay in between. The CDR3 has 17 residues. The CDR3 reads CASSFEGRMVANYGYTF. The DNA of the CDR3 is TGTGCCAGCAGCTTCGAGGGACGGATGGTAGCTAACTATGGCTACACCTTC.

CDR3 amino acids: CASSQYLAGGPRDEQFF. DNA of the CDR3: TGTGCCAGCAGCCAGTATCTAGCGGGAGGGCCTAGGGATGAGCAGTTCTTC. The V call is TRBV3-1, the J call TRBJ2-1; 12 bases map to TRBD2. The V gene's germline CDR1 is LGHDT and CDR2 YNNKEL (reference sequence). This CDR3 has 17 residues. The J segment lost 8 bases and the V segment lost 3 bases, leaving 11 bases of the junction unmatched.

The chain uses TRBV11-2 and TRBJ2-7; 15 bases fit TRBD2. Germline values: CDR1 SGHAT, CDR2 FQNNGV. The V segment lost 5 bases and the J segment 5 bases; nucleotides outside the gene matches: 13. CDR3 length equals 18 residues. This chain's CDR3 is CASSTGGLAGGSGDEQYF. CDR3 in DNA: TGTGCCAGCAGCACAGGGGGACTAGCGGGAGGTTCGGGCGACGAGCAGTACTTC.

This clonotype was seen repeatedly, ten times or more. The J gene is TRBJ1-1, the V gene TRBV12-3 or TRBV12-4; tentatively, D is TRBD1 (6 bases). Trimming pared 0 bases from V and 4 bases from J, leaving 12 bases between. The CDR3 has 15 residues. The CDR3 loop is CASSLAGGGGTEAFF. The DNA of the CDR3 is TGTGCCAGCAGTTTAGCGGGGGGAGGGGGCACTGAAGCTTTCTTT.

The table lists this clonotype with many counts. The chain joins TRBV20-1 to TRBJ1-1; a possible D gene is TRBD1 (6 bases). Trimming took 3 bases from V and 1 from J, leaving 9 bases between them. CDR1 and CDR2 from the germline V gene are DFQATT and SNEGSKA (reference sequence). The CDR3 sequence is 13 residues long. Written as DNA, the CDR3 is TGCAGTGCTAGGCGGGACACGAACACTGAAGCTTTCTTT. As protein: CSARRDTNTEAFF.

There are a few counts of this clonotype. The chain couples TRBV5-5 to TRBJ1-1; 12 nucleotides align to TRBD1. The CDR3 runs to 17 residues. The junction had 9 bases not matched to a gene; V was cut back by 5 bases and J by 1 base. Germline V gene data show CDR1 as SGHKS and CDR2 as YYEKEE (reference sequence). In nucleotides, the CDR3 is TGTGCCAGCAGAAGGGACAGGGGGCGGTTGGGGAACACTGAAGCTTTCTTT. It specifies CASRRDRGRLGNTEAFF.

This clonotype was observed at least ten times. The chain uses TRBV12-3 or TRBV12-4 and TRBJ2-3; possible D gene TRBD2, 5 bases. The CDR3 length is 14 residues. The V and J ends lost 3 bases and 1 base respectively, with 8 bases between them. CDR3 sequence reads: CASSLDSGTDTQYF. CDR3 DNA sequence: TGTGCCAGCAGTTTGGACTCCGGCACAGATACGCAGTATTTT.

This clonotype was seen only a few times. This rearrangement joins TRBV12-5 to TRBJ2-5; 7 nucleotides line up with TRBD2. After removal of 6 bases from V and 5 bases from J, the junction contained 15 bases not matched to a gene. There are 16 residues in the CDR3. Germline V lookup: CDR1 LGHNT, CDR2 FRNRAP. The CDR3 region has the DNA TGTGCTAGTGGCCCCTTTGGCGCGGGAGCAGGGGAGACCCAGTACTTC. This encodes CASGPFGAGAGETQYF.

The rearrangement links TRBV7-9 to TRBJ2-2; D unclear. In germline, CDR1 is SEHNR, CDR2 FQNEAQ (reference sequence). Trimming left V 1 base short and J 6 bases short, with 12 bases between. The CDR3 is 15 residues long. CDR3 coding DNA: TGTGCCAGCAGCTTAGTAAAAGATCTGGCCGGGGAGCTGTTTTTT. Translated, it gives CASSLVKDLAGELFF.

This clonotype showed up just a few times. The rearrangement links TRBV12-3 or TRBV12-4 to TRBJ1-1; tentatively, D is TRBD1 (5 bases). V was cut by 3 bases and J by 6 bases, with 14 bases left in between. The CDR3 runs to 14 residues. The CDR3 loop reads CASSFRDWGSEAFF. The CDR3 DNA sequence: TGTGCCAGCAGTTTTCGTGACTGGGGCTCTGAAGCTTTCTTT.

This clonotype was counted many times. The genes are TRBV2 and TRBJ2-7; no reliable D call. The CDR3 sequence is 14 residues long. Germline CDR1 SNHLY, CDR2 FYNNEI. The ends were cut back, 7 bases at V and 0 bases at J, with 13 bases in the middle. For the CDR3, the DNA is TGTGCCAGCATGCGTGGTTTGAGCTCCTACGAGCAGTACTTC. Translation: CASMRGLSSYEQYF.

This clonotype was observed a few times. The V gene is TRBV5-1, the J gene TRBJ2-6; D is unresolved. Germline-derived CDR1 and CDR2 are SGHRS and YFSETQ. The CDR3 is made up of 15 amino acids. V was clipped by 4 bases and J by 0 bases, with 8 bases between them. CDR3 in amino acids: CASSPETSGANVLTF. The CDR3 DNA follows: TGCGCCAGCAGCCCTGAGACCTCTGGGGCCAACGTCCTGACTTTC.

The chain joins TRBV7-6 to TRBJ2-1; 10 nucleotides line up with TRBD2. The CDR3 sequence is 17 residues long. V lost 0 bases and J lost 0; bases outside the gene matches: 2. CDR1 is SGHVS and CDR2 is FNYEAQ in the germline V gene. This chain's CDR3 is CASSLAPSGSSYNEQFF. In DNA form, the CDR3 reads TGTGCCAGCAGCTTAGCACCTAGCGGGAGCTCCTACAATGAGCAGTTCTTC. The full variable domain, with the rest looked up from reference TRBV7-6 and TRBJ2-1, is GAGVSQSPRYKVTKRGQDVALRCDPISGHVSLYWYRQALGQGPEFLTYFNYEAQQDKSGLPNDRFSAERPEGSISTLTIQRTEQRDSAMYRCASSLAPSGSSYNEQFFGPGTRLTVL.

CDR3 residues: CATPDRYNYGYTF. CDR3 in DNA: TGTGCCACCCCGGACAGATATAACTATGGCTACACCTTC. J is TRBJ1-2 and V is TRBV11-2; D is perhaps TRBD1 (6 bases). V was shortened by 10 bases and J by 1 base, with 13 bases between the two germline ends. The CDR3 is 13 residues long. Germline V lookup: CDR1 SGHAT, CDR2 FQNNGV.